Here is one TCR beta chain with its context. The target antigen is unknown. The sample belongs to a study of T cell repertoires in cytomegalovirus infection. Looking at the study overall: Evidence of both CMV infection and a matching HLA type came from public TCR beta signatures. Study results and limitations: HLA-C-restricted, CMV-specific TCR beta clonotypes were dominant ex vivo. Cumulative public TCR beta family frequency identified carriers of CMV plus the relevant HLA.

MiXCR, run by TCRdb on the reads, gives a single entry per CDR3 protein. The table has approximately 1,000,000 distinct CDR3 sequences, less than 40% seen once. Between the trimmed V and J ends, which lost 3 bases and 1 base, there was a span of 15 bases. The CDR3 consists of 16 residues. Per germline, CDR1 LNHDA and CDR2 SQIVND (reference sequence). Sequences were derived from cultured CD8+ T cells from PBMCs, sampled from culture after CMV antigen stimulation. The gene calls are TRBV19 and TRBJ1-1; TRBD1 is a possible D gene (6 bases). This receptor was obtained from a human donor in good health (CMV status not recorded). Some clones in this sample may be carry-over from other donors' samples. The CDR3 reads CASSIQARGSNTEAFF. CDR3 nucleotide sequence: TGTGCCAGTAGTATCCAGGCGAGGGGGTCGAACACTGAAGCTTTCTTT.